This T cell receptor beta chain was obtained from a study of beta chain features in type 1 diabetes. There are 14 residues in the CDR3. V lost 6 bases and J lost 2; bases outside the gene matches: 5. The germline CDR1 and CDR2 sequences are MDHEN and SYDVKM. General study results and limits: More deletions and fewer insertions at VDJ junctions were found in patients with type 1 diabetes.

Reverse transcription of all isolated RNA meant that expressed TCRB transcripts were sequenced. Assay used: immunoSEQ multiplex PCR; TCRdb lists only in-frame clones, some missing. In the table there are 200,000 to 250,000 clones, more than 9% of which are singletons. About this clone itself: The target antigen is unknown.

The rearrangement links TRBV28 to TRBJ2-7; TRBD1 aligns across 9 bases. The receptor comes from a woman aged 18-29 years in good health. The sequencing input was naive CD4+ T cells from blood. CDR3 nucleotide sequence: TGTGCCAGCAGACGACAGGGGGGTCCCTACGAGCAGTACTTC. Protein product: CASRRQGGPYEQYF.